This T cell receptor beta chain came from a study of blood T cell repertoires in COVID-19. The CDR3 loop spans 16 amino acids. The trim removed 1 base at V and 2 bases at J, leaving 7 bases unmatched. Germline V gene lookup returns CDR1 SGHRS and CDR2 YFSETQ. Sequenced by immunoSEQ multiplex PCR; TCRdb stores in-frame clones only, minus some. The table records 360,000 or so clones, more than 70% of them present only once. This TCR was recovered from a woman aged 25 to 45 who had been exposed to COVID-19. The chain carries TRBV5-1 and TRBJ2-3; TRBD1 matches 7 bases. The source material was PBMCs or T cells enriched from blood (not recorded which). CDR3 nucleotide sequence: TGCGCCAGCAGCTTGAGTTGGACAGGCTCCACAGATACGCAGTATTTT. Protein: CASSLSWTGSTDTQYF.